This T cell receptor (beta chain) was found in a study of T cells in Graves' hyperthyroidism and ophthalmopathy. Authors of the study amplified TCR beta CDR3 regions from RNA transcripts. HTBI primers were used for first-round RT-PCR of the TCR CDR3. From the multiplex PCR reads, TCRdb called clonotypes with MiXCR, one entry per CDR3 protein. The sample carries 330,000 or so distinct CDR3 sequences, 15% to 20% recorded once. CDR3 length equals 15 residues. The germline CDR1 and CDR2 sequences are MDHEN and SYDVKM. The V end was cut by 7 bases, the J end by 0 bases, with 13 bases between. The clonotype originates from a man aged 50 to 60 with Graves' ophthalmopathy. The V and J genes are TRBV28 and TRBJ2-1; no clear D. Source material: blood. For the CDR3, the DNA is TGTGCCAGCATTGAACAGATTCCCTCCTACAATGAGCAGTTCTTC. Translated: CASIEQIPSYNEQFF.